This is a list of T cell receptor beta chains from one sample in a study of PD-1 blockade in classical Hodgkin lymphoma. TCRdb's copy holds only in-frame clones and misses some; the assay was immunoSEQ multiplex PCR. The sample includes about 40,000 clones, under 75% seen only once; the top ten take less than 4%. The sequencing here drew on peripheral blood mononuclear cells (PBMCs), taken at baseline. The receptors were gathered from a human donor with classical Hodgkin lymphoma. Both conserved end residues are part of each CDR3. Fields, in order: CDR3 length, J gene, D gene, clone size, V gene, CDR3 protein, CDR3 DNA. D genes are given only for firm matches. Only some rows state a clone size, as once, few, many or a class for expanded clones.

CDR3 length: 15
J gene: TRBJ2-2
D gene: NA
clone size: NA
V gene: TRBV7-2
CDR3 protein: CASSRDRSITGELFF
CDR3 DNA: TGTGCCAGCAGCCGAGACAGGAGTATAACCGGGGAGCTGTTTTTT

CDR3 length: 15
J gene: TRBJ1-1
D gene: TRBD1
clone size: medium-sized
V gene: TRBV4-3
CDR3 protein: CASSHPGTGRAEAFF
CDR3 DNA: TGCGCCAGCAGCCACCCCGGGACAGGGAGGGCTGAAGCTTTCTTT

CDR3 length: 15
J gene: TRBJ2-5
D gene: NA
clone size: once
V gene: TRBV6-5
CDR3 protein: CASSYNGEKQETQYF
CDR3 DNA: TGTGCCAGCAGTTACAACGGGGAAAAGCAAGAGACCCAGTACTTC

CDR3 length: 14
J gene: TRBJ2-1
D gene: NA
clone size: NA
V gene: TRBV6-1
CDR3 protein: CASVPGATGNEQFF
CDR3 DNA: TGTGCCAGCGTCCCGGGAGCCACTGGGAATGAGCAGTTCTTC

CDR3 length: 14
J gene: TRBJ2-2
D gene: NA
clone size: NA
V gene: TRBV9
CDR3 protein: CASRPRGITGELFF
CDR3 DNA: TGTGCCAGCAGGCCGAGGGGGATCACCGGGGAGCTGTTTTTT

CDR3 length: 18
J gene: TRBJ2-6
D gene: TRBD1
clone size: medium-sized
V gene: TRBV10-3
CDR3 protein: CAISLFGTASSGANVLTF
CDR3 DNA: TGTGCCATCAGCCTCTTCGGGACAGCCTCCTCTGGGGCCAACGTCCTGACTTTC

CDR3 length: 14
J gene: TRBJ2-5
D gene: NA
clone size: few
V gene: TRBV5-6
CDR3 protein: CASSLAVGIETQYF
CDR3 DNA: TGTGCCAGCAGCTTGGCCGTCGGGATAGAGACCCAGTACTTC

CDR3 length: 13
J gene: TRBJ1-1
D gene: NA
clone size: few
V gene: TRBV30
CDR3 protein: CAWAEGFYTEAFF
CDR3 DNA: TGTGCCTGGGCGGAGGGTTTTTACACTGAAGCTTTCTTT

CDR3 length: 15
J gene: TRBJ1-4
D gene: NA
clone size: NA
V gene: TRBV7-2
CDR3 protein: CASSPPGATNEKLFF
CDR3 DNA: TGTGCCAGCAGTCCTCCGGGGGCAACTAATGAAAAACTGTTTTTT

CDR3 length: 14
J gene: TRBJ2-7
D gene: NA
clone size: few
V gene: TRBV9
CDR3 protein: CASSVEARSYEQYF
CDR3 DNA: TGTGCCAGCAGCGTAGAGGCCAGGTCCTACGAGCAGTACTTC

CDR3 length: 17
J gene: TRBJ2-1
D gene: TRBD2
clone size: NA
V gene: TRBV19
CDR3 protein: CASMGLAGVWLNNEQFF
CDR3 DNA: TGTGCCAGTATGGGGCTAGCGGGAGTATGGCTAAACAATGAGCAGTTCTTC

CDR3 length: 15
J gene: TRBJ2-1
D gene: TRBD2
clone size: NA
V gene: TRBV5-1
CDR3 protein: CASSWTSGGLNEQFF
CDR3 DNA: TGCGCCAGCAGCTGGACTAGCGGGGGGCTGAATGAGCAGTTCTTC

CDR3 length: 14
J gene: TRBJ1-1
D gene: NA
clone size: few
V gene: TRBV29-1
CDR3 protein: CSVAQGVGITEAFF
CDR3 DNA: TGCAGCGTTGCACAGGGAGTGGGGATCACTGAAGCTTTCTTT

CDR3 length: 12
J gene: TRBJ1-1
D gene: NA
clone size: NA
V gene: TRBV28
CDR3 protein: CASTLGNTEAFF
CDR3 DNA: TGTGCCAGCACCCTCGGGAACACTGAAGCTTTCTTT

CDR3 length: 14
J gene: TRBJ1-2
D gene: NA
clone size: NA
V gene: TRBV18
CDR3 protein: CASSPPTETYGYTF
CDR3 DNA: TGTGCCAGCTCACCACCGACGGAGACCTATGGCTACACCTTC

CDR3 length: 11
J gene: TRBJ2-1
D gene: NA
clone size: NA
V gene: TRBV7-8
CDR3 protein: CASEFGEGQFF
CDR3 DNA: TGTGCCAGCGAATTCGGAGAGGGGCAGTTCTTC

CDR3 length: 18
J gene: TRBJ2-5
D gene: TRBD2
clone size: once
V gene: TRBV7-7
CDR3 protein: CASSLPLAGANLQETQYF
CDR3 DNA: TGTGCCAGCAGCTTACCACTAGCGGGGGCCAATCTCCAAGAGACCCAGTACTTC